This TCR beta chain was identified during a study of blood T cell repertoires in COVID-19. For the study at large: The origin of the acute and convalescent COVID-19 samples was the United States, Italy and Spain.

Everyone who took part was roughly 18 to 89 years old, and they came from about two dozen US areas. The recovered donors of Cohort 3 showed two negative PCRs, clearance, or symptom resolution. This clone was seen only once. In the original workflow: Scientists estimated how many nucleated cells there were by amplifying reference gene primers. Data came from immunoSEQ multiplex PCR; TCRdb stores just in-frame clones and leaves some out. V, J and clone size reflect that table, while D and trimming were determined from the DNA. This table holds roughly 220,000 clones, about 80% found once. The CDR3 has 14 residues. Germline CDR1 is SNHLY and CDR2 is FYNNEI. Deletions cut 5 bases from V and 3 bases from J, with 14 bases between.

Sequenced: PBMCs or T cells enriched from blood (not recorded which). The receptor comes from a man aged 40-49 years who had recovered from COVID-19. The chain has TRBV2 and TRBJ2-7; a weak D match, TRBD1 (6 bases). The CDR3 region is CASSYGTLNYEQYF. CDR3 DNA: TGTGCCAGCAGTTACGGGACATTAAACTACGAGCAGTACTTC.